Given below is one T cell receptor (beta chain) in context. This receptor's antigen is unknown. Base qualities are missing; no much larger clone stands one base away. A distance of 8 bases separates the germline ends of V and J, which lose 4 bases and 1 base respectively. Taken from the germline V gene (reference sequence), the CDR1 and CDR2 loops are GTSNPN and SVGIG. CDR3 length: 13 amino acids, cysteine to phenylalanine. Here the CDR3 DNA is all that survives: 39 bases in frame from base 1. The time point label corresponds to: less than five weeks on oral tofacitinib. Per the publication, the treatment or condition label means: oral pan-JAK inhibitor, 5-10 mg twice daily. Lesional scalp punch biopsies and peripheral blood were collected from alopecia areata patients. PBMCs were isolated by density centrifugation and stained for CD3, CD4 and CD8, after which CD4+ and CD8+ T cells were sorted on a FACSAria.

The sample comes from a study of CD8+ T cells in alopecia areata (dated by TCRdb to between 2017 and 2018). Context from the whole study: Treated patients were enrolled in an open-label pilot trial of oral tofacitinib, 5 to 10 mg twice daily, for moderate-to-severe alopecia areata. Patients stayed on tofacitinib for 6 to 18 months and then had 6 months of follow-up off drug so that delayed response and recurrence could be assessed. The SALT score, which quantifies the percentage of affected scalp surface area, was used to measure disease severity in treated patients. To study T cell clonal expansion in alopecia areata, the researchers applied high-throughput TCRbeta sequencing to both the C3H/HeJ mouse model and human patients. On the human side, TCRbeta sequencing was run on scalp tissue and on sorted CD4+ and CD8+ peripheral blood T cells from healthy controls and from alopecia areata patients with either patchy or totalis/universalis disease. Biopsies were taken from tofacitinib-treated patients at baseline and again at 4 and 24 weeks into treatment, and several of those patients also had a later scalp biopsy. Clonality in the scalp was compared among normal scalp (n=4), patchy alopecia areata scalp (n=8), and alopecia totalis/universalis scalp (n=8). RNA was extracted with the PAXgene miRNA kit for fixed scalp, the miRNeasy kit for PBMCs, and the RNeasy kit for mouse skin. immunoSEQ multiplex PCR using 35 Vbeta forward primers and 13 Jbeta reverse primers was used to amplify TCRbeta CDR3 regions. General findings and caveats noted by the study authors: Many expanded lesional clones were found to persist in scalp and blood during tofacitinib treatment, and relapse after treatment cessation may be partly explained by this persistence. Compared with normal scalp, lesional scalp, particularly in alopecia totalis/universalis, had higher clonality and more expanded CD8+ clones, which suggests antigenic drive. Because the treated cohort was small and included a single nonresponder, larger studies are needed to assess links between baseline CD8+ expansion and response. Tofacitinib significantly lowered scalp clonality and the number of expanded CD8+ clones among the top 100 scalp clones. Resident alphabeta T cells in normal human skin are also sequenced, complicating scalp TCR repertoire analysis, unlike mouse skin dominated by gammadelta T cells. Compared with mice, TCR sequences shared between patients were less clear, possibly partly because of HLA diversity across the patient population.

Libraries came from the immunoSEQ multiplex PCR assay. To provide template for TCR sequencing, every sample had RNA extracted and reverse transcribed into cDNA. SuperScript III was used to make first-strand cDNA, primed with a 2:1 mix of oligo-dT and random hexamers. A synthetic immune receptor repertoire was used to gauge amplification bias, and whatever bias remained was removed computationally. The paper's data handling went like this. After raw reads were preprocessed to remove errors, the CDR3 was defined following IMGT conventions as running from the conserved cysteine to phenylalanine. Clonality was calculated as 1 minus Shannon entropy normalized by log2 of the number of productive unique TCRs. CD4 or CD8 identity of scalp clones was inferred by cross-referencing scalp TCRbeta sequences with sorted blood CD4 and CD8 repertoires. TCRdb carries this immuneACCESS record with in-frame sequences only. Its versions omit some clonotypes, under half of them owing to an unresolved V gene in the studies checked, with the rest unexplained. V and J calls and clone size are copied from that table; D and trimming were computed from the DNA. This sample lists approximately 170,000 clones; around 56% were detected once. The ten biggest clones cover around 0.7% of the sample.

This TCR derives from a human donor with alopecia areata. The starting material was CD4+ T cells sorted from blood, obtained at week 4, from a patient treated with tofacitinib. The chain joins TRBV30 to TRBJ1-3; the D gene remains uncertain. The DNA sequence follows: TGTGCCTGGATCAAACCTTCTGGAAACACCATATATTTT. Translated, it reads CAWIKPSGNTIYF.